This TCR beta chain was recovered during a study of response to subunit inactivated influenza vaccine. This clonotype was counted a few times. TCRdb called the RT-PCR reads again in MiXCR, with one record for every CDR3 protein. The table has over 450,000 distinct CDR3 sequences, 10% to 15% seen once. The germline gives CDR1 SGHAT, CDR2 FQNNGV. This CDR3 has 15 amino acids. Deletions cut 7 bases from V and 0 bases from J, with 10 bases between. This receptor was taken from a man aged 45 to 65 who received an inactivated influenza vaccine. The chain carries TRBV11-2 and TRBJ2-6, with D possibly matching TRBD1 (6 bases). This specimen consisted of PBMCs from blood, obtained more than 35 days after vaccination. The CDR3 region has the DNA TGTGCCAGCACCGGGACAACCTCTGGGGCCAACGTCCTGACTTTC. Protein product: CASTGTTSGANVLTF.